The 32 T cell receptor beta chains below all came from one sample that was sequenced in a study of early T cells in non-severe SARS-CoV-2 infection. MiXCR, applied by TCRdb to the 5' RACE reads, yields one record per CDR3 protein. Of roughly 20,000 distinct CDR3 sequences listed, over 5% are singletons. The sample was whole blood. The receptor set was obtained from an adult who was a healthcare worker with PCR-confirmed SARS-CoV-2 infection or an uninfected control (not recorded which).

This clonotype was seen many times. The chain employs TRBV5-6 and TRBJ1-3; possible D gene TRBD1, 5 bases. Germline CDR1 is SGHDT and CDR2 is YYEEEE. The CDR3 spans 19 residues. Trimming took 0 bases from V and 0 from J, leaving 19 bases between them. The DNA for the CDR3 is TGTGCCAGCAGCTTGGATGATCGATTTTTCGGGGGCTCTGGAAACACCATATATTTT. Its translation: CASSLDDRFFGGSGNTIYF.

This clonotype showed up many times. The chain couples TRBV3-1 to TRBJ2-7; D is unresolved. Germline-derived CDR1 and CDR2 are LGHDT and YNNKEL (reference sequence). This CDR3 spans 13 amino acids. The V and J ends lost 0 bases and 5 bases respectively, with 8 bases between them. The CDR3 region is CASSQDLTDEQYF. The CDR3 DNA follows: TGTGCCAGCAGCCAAGATCTTACTGACGAGCAGTACTTC.

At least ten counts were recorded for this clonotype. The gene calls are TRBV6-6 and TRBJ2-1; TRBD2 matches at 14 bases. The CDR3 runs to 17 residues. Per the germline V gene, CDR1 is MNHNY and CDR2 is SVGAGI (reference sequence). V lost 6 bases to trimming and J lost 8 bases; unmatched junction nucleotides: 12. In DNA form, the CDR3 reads TGTGCCAGCAGCAGGACTAGCGGGAGGCCACGCCCGGATGAGCAGTTCTTC. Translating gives CASSRTSGRPRPDEQFF.

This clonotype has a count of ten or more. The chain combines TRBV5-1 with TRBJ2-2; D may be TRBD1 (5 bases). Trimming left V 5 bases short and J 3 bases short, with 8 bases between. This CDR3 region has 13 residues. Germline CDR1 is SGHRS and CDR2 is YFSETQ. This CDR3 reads CASRTRDTGELFF. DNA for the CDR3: TGCGCCAGCAGAACCAGGGACACCGGGGAGCTGTTTTTT.

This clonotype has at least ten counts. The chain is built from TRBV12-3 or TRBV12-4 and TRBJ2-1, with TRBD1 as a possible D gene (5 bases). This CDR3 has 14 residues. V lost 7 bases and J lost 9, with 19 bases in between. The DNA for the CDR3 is TGTGCCAGCACCTCGCACTCAGAAGGGGTTGAGCAGTTCTTC. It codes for CASTSHSEGVEQFF.

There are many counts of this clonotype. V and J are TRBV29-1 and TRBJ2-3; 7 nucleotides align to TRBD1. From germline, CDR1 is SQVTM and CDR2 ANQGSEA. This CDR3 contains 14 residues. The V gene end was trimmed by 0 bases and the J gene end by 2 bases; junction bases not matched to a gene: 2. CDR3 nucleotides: TGCAGCGTTGAAGAGGACAGGTTCACAGATACGCAGTATTTT. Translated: CSVEEDRFTDTQYF.

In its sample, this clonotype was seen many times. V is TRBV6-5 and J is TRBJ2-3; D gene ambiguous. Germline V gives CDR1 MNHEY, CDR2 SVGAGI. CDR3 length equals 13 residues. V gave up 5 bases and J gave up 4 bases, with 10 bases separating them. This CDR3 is CASSTQLADTQYF. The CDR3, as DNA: TGTGCCAGCAGTACCCAGCTAGCAGATACGCAGTATTTT.

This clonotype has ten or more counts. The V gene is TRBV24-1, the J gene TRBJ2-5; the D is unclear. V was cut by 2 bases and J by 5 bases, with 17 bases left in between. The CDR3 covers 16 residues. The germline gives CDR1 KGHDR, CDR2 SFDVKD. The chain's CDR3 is CATSDSLGGSLETQYF. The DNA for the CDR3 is TGTGCCACCAGTGATTCCCTAGGCGGCTCACTCGAGACCCAGTACTTC.

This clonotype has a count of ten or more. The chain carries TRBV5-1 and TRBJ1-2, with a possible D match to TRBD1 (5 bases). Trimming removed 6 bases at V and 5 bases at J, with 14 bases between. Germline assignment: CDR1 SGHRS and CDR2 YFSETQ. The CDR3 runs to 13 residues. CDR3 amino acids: CASKRGADYGYTF. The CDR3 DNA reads TGCGCCAGCAAAAGGGGCGCGGATTATGGCTACACCTTC.

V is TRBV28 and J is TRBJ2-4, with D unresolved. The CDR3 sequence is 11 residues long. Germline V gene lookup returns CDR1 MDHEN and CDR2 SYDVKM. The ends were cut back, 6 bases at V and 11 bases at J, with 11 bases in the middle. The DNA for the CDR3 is TGTGCCAGCAGCACGTTTGCCCTTCAGTACTTC. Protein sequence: CASSTFALQYF.

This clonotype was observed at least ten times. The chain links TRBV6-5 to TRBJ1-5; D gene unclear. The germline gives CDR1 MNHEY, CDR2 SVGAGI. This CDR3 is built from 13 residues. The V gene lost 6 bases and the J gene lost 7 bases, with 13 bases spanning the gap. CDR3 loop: CASRRPTIQPQHF. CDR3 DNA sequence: TGTGCCAGCAGGCGACCGACTATACAGCCCCAGCATTTT.

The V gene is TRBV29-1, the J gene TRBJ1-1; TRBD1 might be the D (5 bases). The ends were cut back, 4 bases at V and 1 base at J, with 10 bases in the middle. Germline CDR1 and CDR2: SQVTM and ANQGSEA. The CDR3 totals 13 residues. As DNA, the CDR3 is TGCAGCGTTGCGGAGGGGTCGAACACTGAAGCTTTCTTT. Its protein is CSVAEGSNTEAFF.

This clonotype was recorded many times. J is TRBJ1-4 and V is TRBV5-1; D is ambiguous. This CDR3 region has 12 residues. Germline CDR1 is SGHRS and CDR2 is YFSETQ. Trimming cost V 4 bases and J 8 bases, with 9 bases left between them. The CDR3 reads CASSGRGEKLFF. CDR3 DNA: TGCGCCAGCAGCGGCAGAGGGGAAAAACTGTTTTTT.

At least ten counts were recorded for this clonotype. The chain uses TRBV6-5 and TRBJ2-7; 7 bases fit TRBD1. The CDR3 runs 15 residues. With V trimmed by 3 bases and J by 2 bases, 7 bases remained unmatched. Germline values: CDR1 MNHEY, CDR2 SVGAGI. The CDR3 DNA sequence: TGTGCCAGCAGTTATGAGGGGGCGCGTCCCTACGAGCAGTACTTC. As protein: CASSYEGARPYEQYF.

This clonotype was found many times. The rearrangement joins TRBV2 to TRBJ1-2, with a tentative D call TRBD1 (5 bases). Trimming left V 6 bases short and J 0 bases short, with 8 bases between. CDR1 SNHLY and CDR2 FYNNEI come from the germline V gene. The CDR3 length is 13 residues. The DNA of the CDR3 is TGTGCCAGCAGACAGGAGACTAACTATGGCTACACCTTC. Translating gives CASRQETNYGYTF. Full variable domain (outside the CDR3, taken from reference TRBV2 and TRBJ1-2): EPEVTQTPSHQVTQMGQEVILRCVPISNHLYFYWYRQILGQKVEFLVSFYNNEISEKSEIFDDQFSVERPDGSNFTLKIRSTKLEDSAMYFCASRQETNYGYTFGSGTRLTVV.

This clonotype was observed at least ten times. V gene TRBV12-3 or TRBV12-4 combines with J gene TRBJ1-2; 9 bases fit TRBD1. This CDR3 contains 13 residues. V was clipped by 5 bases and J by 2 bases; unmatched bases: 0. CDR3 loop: CASSGTGNYGYTF. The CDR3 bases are TGTGCCAGCAGTGGGACAGGGAACTATGGCTACACCTTC.

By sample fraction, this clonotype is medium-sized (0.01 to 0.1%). CDR3 in amino acids: CASSHRLAGGPTDTQYF. CDR3 nucleotide sequence: TGTGCCAGCAGCCACCGACTAGCGGGAGGGCCCACAGATACGCAGTATTTT. The chain couples TRBV6-6 to TRBJ2-3; TRBD2 matches at 14 bases. Trimming took 6 bases from V and 2 from J; bases not matched to a gene: 7. CDR1 and CDR2 (germline): MNHNY, SVGAGI (reference sequence). The CDR3 spans 17 residues.

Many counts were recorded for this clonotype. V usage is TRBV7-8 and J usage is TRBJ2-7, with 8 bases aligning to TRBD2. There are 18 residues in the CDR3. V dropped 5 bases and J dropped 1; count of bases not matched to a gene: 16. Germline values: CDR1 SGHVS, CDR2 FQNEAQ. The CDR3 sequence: CASSRGLAHIAFSYEQYF. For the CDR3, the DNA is TGTGCCAGCAGCCGTGGACTAGCTCATATTGCTTTTTCCTACGAGCAGTACTTC.

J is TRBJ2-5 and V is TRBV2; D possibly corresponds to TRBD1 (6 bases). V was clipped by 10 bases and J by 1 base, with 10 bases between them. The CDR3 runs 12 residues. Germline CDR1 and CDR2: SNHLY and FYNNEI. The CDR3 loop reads CANYRVQETQYF. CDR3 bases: TGTGCCAACTACAGGGTCCAAGAGACCCAGTACTTC.

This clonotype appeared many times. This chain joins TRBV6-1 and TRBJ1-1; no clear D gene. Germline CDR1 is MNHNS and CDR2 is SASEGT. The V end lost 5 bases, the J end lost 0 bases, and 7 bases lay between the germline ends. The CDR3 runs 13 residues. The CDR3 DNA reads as TGTGCCAGCAGTTCGAAGATGAACACTGAAGCTTTCTTT. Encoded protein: CASSSKMNTEAFF.

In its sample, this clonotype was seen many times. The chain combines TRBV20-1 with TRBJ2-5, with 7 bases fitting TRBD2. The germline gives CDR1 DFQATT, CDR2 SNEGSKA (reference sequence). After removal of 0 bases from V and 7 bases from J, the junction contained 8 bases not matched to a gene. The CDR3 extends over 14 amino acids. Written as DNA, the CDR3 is TGCAGTGCTAGAGATCGTCTAGCGGCACGGACCCAGTACTTC. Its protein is CSARDRLAARTQYF.

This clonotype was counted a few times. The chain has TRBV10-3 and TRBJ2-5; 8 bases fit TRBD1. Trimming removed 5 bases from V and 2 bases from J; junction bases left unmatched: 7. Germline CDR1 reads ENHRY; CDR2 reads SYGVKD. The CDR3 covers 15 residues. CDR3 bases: TGTGCCATCAGTACCACCGGGACAGGACAAGAGACCCAGTACTTC. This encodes CAISTTGTGQETQYF.

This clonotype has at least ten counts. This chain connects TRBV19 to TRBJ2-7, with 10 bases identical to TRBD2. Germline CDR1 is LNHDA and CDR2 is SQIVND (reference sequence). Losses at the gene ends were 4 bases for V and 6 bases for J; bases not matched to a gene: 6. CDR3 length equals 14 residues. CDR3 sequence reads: CASSTSGRSSEQYF. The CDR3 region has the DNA TGTGCCAGTAGTACTAGCGGGAGAAGTTCCGAGCAGTACTTC. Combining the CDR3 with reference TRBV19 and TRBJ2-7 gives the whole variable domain DGGITQSPKYLFRKEGQNVTLSCEQNLNHDAMYWYRQDPGQGLRLIYYSQIVNDFQKGDIAEGYSVSREKKESFPLTVTSAQKNPTAFYLCASSTSGRSSEQYFGPGTRLTVT.

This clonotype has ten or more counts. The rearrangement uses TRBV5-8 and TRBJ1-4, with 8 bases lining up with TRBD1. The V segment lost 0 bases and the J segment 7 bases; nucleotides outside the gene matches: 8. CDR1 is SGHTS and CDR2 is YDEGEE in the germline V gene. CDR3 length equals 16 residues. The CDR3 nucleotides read TGTGCCAGCAGCTTGGTTTGGACAGGGAGCCCTGAAAAACTGTTTTTT. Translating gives CASSLVWTGSPEKLFF.

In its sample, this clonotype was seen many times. The CDR3 region is CASSLGPLAGNTIYF. CDR3 DNA sequence: TGTGCCAGCAGTCTAGGACCGCTGGCTGGAAACACCATATATTTT. The rearrangement joins TRBV27 to TRBJ1-3, with D uncertain. Germline CDR1 MNHEY, CDR2 SMNVEV (reference sequence). Trimming pared 5 bases from V and 2 bases from J, leaving 13 bases between. This CDR3 is 15 amino acids long.

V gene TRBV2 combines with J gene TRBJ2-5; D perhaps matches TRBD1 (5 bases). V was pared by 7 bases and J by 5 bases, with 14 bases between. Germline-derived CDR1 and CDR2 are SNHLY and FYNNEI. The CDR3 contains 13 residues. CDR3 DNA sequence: TGTGCCAGCATGGTCAGGGCCACGGAGACCCAGTACTTC. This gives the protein CASMVRATETQYF.

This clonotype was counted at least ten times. CDR3 protein: CASSPRDDEKLFF. The CDR3 DNA follows: TGTGCCAGCAGCCCGCGGGACGATGAAAAACTGTTTTTT. The chain employs TRBV11-2 and TRBJ1-4; a weak D match, TRBD1 (5 bases). Germline loops: CDR1 SGHAT, CDR2 FQNNGV. This CDR3 has 13 amino acids. Trimming took 5 bases from V and 6 from J, leaving 10 bases between them.

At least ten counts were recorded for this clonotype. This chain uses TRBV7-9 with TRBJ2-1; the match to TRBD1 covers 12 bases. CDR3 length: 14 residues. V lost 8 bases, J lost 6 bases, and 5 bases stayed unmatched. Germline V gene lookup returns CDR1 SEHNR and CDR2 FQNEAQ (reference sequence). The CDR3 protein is CASRRGQGANEQFF. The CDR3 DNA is TGTGCCAGCCGACGGGGACAGGGGGCCAATGAGCAGTTCTTC.

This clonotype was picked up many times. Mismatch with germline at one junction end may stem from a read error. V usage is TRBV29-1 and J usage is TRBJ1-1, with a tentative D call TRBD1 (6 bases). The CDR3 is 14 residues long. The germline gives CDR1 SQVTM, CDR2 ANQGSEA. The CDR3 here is CSVSTGQLNTEAFF. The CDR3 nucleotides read TGCAGCGTTTCCACCGGACAGTTGAACACTGAAGCCTTCTTT.

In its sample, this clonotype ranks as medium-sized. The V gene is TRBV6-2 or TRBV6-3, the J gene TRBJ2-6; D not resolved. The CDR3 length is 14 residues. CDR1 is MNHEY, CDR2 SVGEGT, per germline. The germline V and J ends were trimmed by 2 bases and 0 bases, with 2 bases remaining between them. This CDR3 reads CASSYNSGANVLTF. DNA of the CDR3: TGTGCCAGCAGTTACAACTCTGGGGCCAACGTCCTGACTTTC.

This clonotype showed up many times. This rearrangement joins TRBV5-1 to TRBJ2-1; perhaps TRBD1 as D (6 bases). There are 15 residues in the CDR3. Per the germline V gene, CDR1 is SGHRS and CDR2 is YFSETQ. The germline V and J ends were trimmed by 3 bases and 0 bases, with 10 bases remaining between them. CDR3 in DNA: TGCGCCAGCAGCTCGACAGGAGGCTCCTACAATGAGCAGTTCTTC. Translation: CASSSTGGSYNEQFF. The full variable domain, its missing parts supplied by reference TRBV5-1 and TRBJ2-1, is KAGVTQTPRYLIKTRGQQVTLSCSPISGHRSVSWYQQTPGQGLQFLFEYFSETQRNKGNFPGRFSGRQFSNSRSEMNVSTLELGDSALYLCASSSTGGSYNEQFFGPGTRLTVL.

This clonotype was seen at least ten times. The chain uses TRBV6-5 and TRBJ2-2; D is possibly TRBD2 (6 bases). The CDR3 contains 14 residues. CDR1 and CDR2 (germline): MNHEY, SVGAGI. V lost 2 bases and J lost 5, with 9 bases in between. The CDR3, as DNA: TGTGCCAGCAGTTACCGGGGAGGAACCGGGGAGCTGTTTTTT. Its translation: CASSYRGGTGELFF.